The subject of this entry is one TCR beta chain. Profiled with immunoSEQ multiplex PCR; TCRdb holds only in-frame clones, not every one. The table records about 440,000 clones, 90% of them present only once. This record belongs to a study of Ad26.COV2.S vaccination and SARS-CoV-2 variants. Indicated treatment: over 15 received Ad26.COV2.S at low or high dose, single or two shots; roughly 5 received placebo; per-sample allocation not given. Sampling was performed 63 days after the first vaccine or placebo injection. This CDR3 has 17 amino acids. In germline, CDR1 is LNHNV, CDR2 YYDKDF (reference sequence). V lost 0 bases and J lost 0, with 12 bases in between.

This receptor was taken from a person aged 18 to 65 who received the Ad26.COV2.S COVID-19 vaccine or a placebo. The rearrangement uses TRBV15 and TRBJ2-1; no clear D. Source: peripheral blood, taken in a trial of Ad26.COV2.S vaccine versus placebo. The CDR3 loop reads CATSREVLGSSYNEQFF. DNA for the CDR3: TGTGCCACCAGCAGAGAGGTCCTAGGAAGCTCCTACAATGAGCAGTTCTTC.